These 29 T cell receptor beta chains originate from one sample sequenced in a study of immune heterogeneity within non-small cell lung tumors. Multiplex PCR with 32 V and 13 J primers amplified TCR beta CDR3. Each CDR3 protein gets one entry after TCRdb re-called the multiplex PCR reads with MiXCR. The sample has about 3,400 distinct CDR3 sequences; about two fifths are singletons. At about 600 ng per sample, bulk tumor genomic DNA provided the template. Several far-apart biopsies were taken per primary tumor during surgery. The study enrolled patients with untreated, newly diagnosed non-small cell lung cancer who underwent curative surgery. Sequencing was carried out using lung tumor tissue. The source is a man in his 70s with non-small cell lung cancer.

This chain links TRBV19 with TRBJ1-5; D is uncertain. CDR1 and CDR2 from the germline V gene are LNHDA and SQIVND (reference sequence). The CDR3 has 15 residues. The V and J ends lost 6 bases and 0 bases respectively, with 12 bases between them. CDR3 region: CASRKASYSNQPQHF. CDR3 nucleotide sequence: TGTGCCAGTAGGAAGGCTTCTTATAGCAATCAGCCCCAGCATTTT. The complete variable domain, with remaining parts taken from reference TRBV19 and TRBJ1-5, reads DGGITQSPKYLFRKEGQNVTLSCEQNLNHDAMYWYRQDPGQGLRLIYYSQIVNDFQKGDIAEGYSVSREKKESFPLTVTSAQKNPTAFYLCASRKASYSNQPQHFGDGTRLSIL.

The chain links TRBV15 to TRBJ1-4; 7 bases match TRBD1. Germline-derived CDR1 and CDR2 are LNHNV and YYDKDF (reference sequence). V was clipped by 5 bases and J by 2 bases; unmatched bases: 2. CDR3 length: 14 amino acids. The CDR3 DNA is TGTGCCACCAGCCCGGGACAGACTAATGAAAAACTGTTTTTT. Amino acid sequence: CATSPGQTNEKLFF.

The chain is built from TRBV29-1 and TRBJ1-2; D not certain. Trimming took off 3 bases at V and 4 bases at J, with 15 bases between the two ends. This CDR3 spans 14 amino acids. The germline V gene has CDR1 SQVTM and CDR2 ANQGSEA. The CDR3 protein is CSVDLPDRVYGYTF. DNA of the CDR3: TGCAGCGTTGATCTCCCGGACCGAGTCTATGGCTACACCTTC.

The rearrangement joins TRBV4-2 to TRBJ2-3; D might be TRBD2 (6 bases). CDR3 size: 17 residues. Between the trimmed V and J ends, which lost 0 bases and 5 bases, there was a span of 18 bases. CDR1 is LGHNA, CDR2 YNFKEQ, per germline. The CDR3 sequence is CASSQDLEGGDGDTQYF. CDR3 in DNA: TGTGCCAGCAGCCAAGACTTAGAAGGAGGGGATGGAGATACGCAGTATTTT.

This clonotype was seen only a few times. This chain connects TRBV19 to TRBJ2-3, with D perhaps assigned TRBD1 or TRBD2 (7 bases each). The CDR3 length is 15 residues. Germline V gene lookup returns CDR1 LNHDA and CDR2 SQIVND (reference sequence). The V end lost 6 bases, the J end lost 5 bases, and 18 bases lay between the germline ends. Here the CDR3 reads CASRARQGGRDTQYF. The CDR3 DNA reads TGTGCCAGTAGGGCTAGACAGGGAGGGAGAGATACGCAGTATTTT.

The CDR3 spells CASSEFGTGVGYTF. The CDR3 coding sequence is TGTGCCAGCAGTGAATTTGGGACAGGGGTCGGCTACACCTTC. The J gene is TRBJ1-2, the V gene TRBV25-1; 10 nucleotides match TRBD1. CDR1 is MGHDK, CDR2 SYGVNS, per germline. V shed 1 base, J shed 8 bases, and the junction held 4 bases outside the gene matches. CDR3 length equals 14 residues.

V usage is TRBV15 and J usage is TRBJ2-5; maybe TRBD2 (5 bases). The V end was cut by 5 bases, the J end by 1 base, with 11 bases between. This CDR3 contains 14 residues. Germline assignment: CDR1 LNHNV and CDR2 YYDKDF (reference sequence). CDR3 in DNA: TGTGCCACCAGCGGTCTCGGGATCCAAGAGACCCAGTACTTC. Translation gives CATSGLGIQETQYF. The whole variable domain, filled in from reference TRBV15 and TRBJ2-5, reads DAMVIQNPRYQVTQFGKPVTLSCSQTLNHNVMYWYQQKSSQAPKLLFHYYDKDFNNEADTPDNFQSRRPNTSFCFLDIRSPGLGDTAMYLCATSGLGIQETQYFGPGTRLLVL.

The chain carries TRBV7-2 and TRBJ2-7; maybe TRBD2 (6 bases). Trimming shortened V by 1 base and J by 2 bases, and 12 bases separated the two germline ends. CDR1 and CDR2 (germline): SGHTA, FQGNSA. The CDR3 sequence is 15 residues long. CDR3 sequence (DNA): TGTGCCAGCAGCTTAGTAGCGGAGCCCACCTACGAGCAGTACTTC. It translates to CASSLVAEPTYEQYF.

V gene TRBV20-1 combines with J gene TRBJ2-4; either TRBD1 or TRBD2 may supply D (6 bases each). Germline V gene sequence: CDR1 DFQATT, CDR2 SNEGSKA (reference sequence). V was cut by 1 base and J by 8 bases, with 15 bases left in between. The CDR3 has 14 amino acids. In DNA form, the CDR3 reads TGCAGTGCTAGAGCTTTTCTAGGGGGGCACATTCAGTACTTC. Encoded protein: CSARAFLGGHIQYF.

The chain employs TRBV6-6 and TRBJ2-1; D is perhaps TRBD1 (5 bases). Trimming removed 0 bases at V and 8 bases at J, with 8 bases between. The germline V gene has CDR1 MNHNY and CDR2 SVGAGI (reference sequence). The CDR3 is 13 residues long. In DNA form, the CDR3 reads TGTGCCAGCAGTTACTCAGGGGCGGATGAGCAGTTCTTC. This codes for CASSYSGADEQFF.

This clonotype was observed a single time. The CDR3 sequence is CSARDSSMNTEAFF. CDR3 nucleotides: TGCAGTGCTAGGGACAGCAGCATGAACACTGAAGCTTTCTTT. V gene TRBV20-1 combines with J gene TRBJ1-1, with a tentative D call TRBD1 (6 bases). Germline loops: CDR1 DFQATT, CDR2 SNEGSKA (reference sequence). This CDR3 region has 14 residues. The V gene lost 3 bases and the J gene lost 0 bases, with 11 bases spanning the gap.

V is TRBV4-2 and J is TRBJ2-6; 7 bases fit TRBD2. From germline, CDR1 is LGHNA and CDR2 YNFKEQ. Losses at the gene ends were 5 bases for V and 2 bases for J; bases not matched to a gene: 9. The CDR3 length is 17 residues. The CDR3 sequence is CASSSVSSGTGANVLTF. The CDR3 nucleotides are TGTGCCAGCAGCTCGGTCTCCAGCGGGACTGGGGCCAACGTCCTGACTTTC.

The chain combines TRBV5-4 with TRBJ2-7; D may be TRBD2 (6 bases). This CDR3 is 17 amino acids long. Trimming stripped 3 bases from V and 2 bases from J, with 21 bases between. Germline V CDR1 and CDR2: SGHNT, YYREEE (reference sequence). The CDR3 sequence is CASSSGSPGVVAYEQYF. The CDR3 DNA follows: TGTGCCAGCAGCTCTGGATCCCCGGGAGTGGTGGCCTACGAGCAGTACTTC.

The chain recombines TRBV27 with TRBJ1-2; 7 bases line up with TRBD1. With V trimmed by 4 bases and J by 4 bases, 0 bases remained unmatched. CDR1 is MNHEY and CDR2 is SMNVEV in the germline V gene (reference sequence). The CDR3 length is 12 residues. CDR3 region: CASSWTGYGYTF. The CDR3 DNA reads as TGTGCCAGCAGTTGGACAGGCTATGGCTACACCTTC.

This chain joins TRBV18 and TRBJ1-6; 7 positions agree with TRBD1. Germline CDR1 and CDR2: KGHSH and LQKENI. This CDR3 is built from 15 residues. The V gene end was trimmed by 3 bases and the J gene end by 6 bases; junction bases not matched to a gene: 5. DNA for the CDR3: TGTGCCAGCTCACCCCAGGACAGGTTTAATTCACCCCTCCACTTT. It yields the protein CASSPQDRFNSPLHF.

The sample holds a few counts of this clonotype. The chain couples TRBV19 to TRBJ2-1, with TRBD1 matching over 8 bases. Trimming removed 10 bases from V and 1 base from J; junction bases left unmatched: 6. Germline V lookup: CDR1 LNHDA, CDR2 SQIVND (reference sequence). The CDR3 loop spans 14 amino acids. The CDR3 protein is CATRGPGSYNEQFF. In DNA, the CDR3 is TGTGCCACCAGGGGGCCGGGTTCCTACAATGAGCAGTTCTTC.

The gene calls are TRBV28 and TRBJ1-5; maybe TRBD1 (6 bases). The CDR3 contains 15 residues. The V gene's germline CDR1 is MDHEN and CDR2 SYDVKM. The ends were cut back, 3 bases at V and 2 bases at J, with 11 bases in the middle. The CDR3 sequence: CASSFTGMGNQPQHF. The CDR3 DNA is TGTGCCAGCAGTTTTACAGGGATGGGCAATCAGCCCCAGCATTTT.

The gene calls are TRBV6-1 and TRBJ2-3; TRBD2 matches 10 bases. V shed 5 bases, J shed 1 base, and the junction held 15 bases outside the gene matches. CDR3 length: 19 residues. Germline V gene sequence: CDR1 MNHNS, CDR2 SASEGT. This CDR3 reads CASSYLQISGRRGTDTQYF. DNA of the CDR3: TGTGCCAGCAGTTACTTGCAAATTAGCGGGAGGAGGGGCACAGATACGCAGTATTTT.

The chain is built from TRBV7-9 and TRBJ2-1, with 7 nucleotides matching TRBD2. Germline assignment: CDR1 SEHNR and CDR2 FQNEAQ (reference sequence). J gave up 7 bases and V 3 bases, and 9 bases lay outside the gene matches. This CDR3 has 15 amino acids. CDR3 sequence: CASSLQGGSINEQFF. DNA of the CDR3: TGTGCCAGCAGCTTGCAGGGCGGGAGCATAAATGAGCAGTTCTTC.

The rearrangement uses TRBV27 and TRBJ2-2; 8 bases line up with TRBD2. Germline V gives CDR1 MNHEY, CDR2 SMNVEV (reference sequence). The CDR3 extends over 16 amino acids. After removal of 8 bases from V and 3 bases from J, the junction contained 11 bases not matched to a gene. CDR3 residues: CASHPGGGRYTGELFF. The CDR3 region has the DNA TGTGCCAGCCACCCGGGCGGCGGGAGGTACACCGGGGAGCTGTTTTTT.

This clonotype was found a few times. The J gene is TRBJ1-4, the V gene TRBV20-1, with D unclear. V was pared by 0 bases and J by 7 bases, with 24 bases between. There are 18 residues in the CDR3. Germline V CDR1 and CDR2: DFQATT, SNEGSKA (reference sequence). CDR3 in amino acids: CSARDVYGILGEGEKLFF. CDR3 sequence (DNA): TGCAGTGCTAGAGATGTGTACGGGATTTTAGGAGAAGGTGAAAAACTGTTTTTT.

Written as DNA, the CDR3 is TGTGCCAGCAGTTTATATATGCGCGGGGCAGCAACTAATGAAAAACTGTTTTTT. It is translated as CASSLYMRGAATNEKLFF. The V call is TRBV28, the J call TRBJ1-4; tentative D call: TRBD1 (5 bases). Germline V gene lookup returns CDR1 MDHEN and CDR2 SYDVKM. The ends were cut back, 1 base at V and 0 bases at J, with 15 bases in the middle. The CDR3 consists of 18 residues. Looking up the rest from reference TRBV28 and TRBJ1-4 gives the full variable domain: DVKVTQSSRYLVKRTGEKVFLECVQDMDHENMFWYRQDPGLGLRLIYFSYDVKMKEKGDIPEGYSVSREKKERFSLILESASTNQTSMYLCASSLYMRGAATNEKLFFGSGTQLSVL.

The chain links TRBV20-1 to TRBJ2-7; 8 bases line up with TRBD2. J gave up 2 bases and V 3 bases, and 12 bases lay outside the gene matches. CDR1 DFQATT and CDR2 SNEGSKA come from the germline V gene (reference sequence). CDR3 length: 16 residues. The CDR3 here is CSASSALSGGTYEQYF. CDR3 DNA sequence: TGCAGTGCTAGTTCCGCTTTAAGCGGGGGAACCTACGAGCAGTACTTC.

This chain connects TRBV7-2 to TRBJ1-5, with D uncertain. The CDR3 consists of 13 residues. Per the germline V gene, CDR1 is SGHTA and CDR2 is FQGNSA. V was cut by 1 base and J by 4 bases, with 5 bases left in between. The CDR3 region is CASSLDVNQPQHF. CDR3 nucleotides: TGTGCCAGCAGCTTAGACGTGAATCAGCCCCAGCATTTT.

The V and J genes are TRBV6-2 or TRBV6-3 and TRBJ2-1; 7 bases fit TRBD1. The germline gives CDR1 MNHEY, CDR2 SVGEGT. The CDR3 runs to 13 residues. The J segment lost 10 bases and the V segment lost 1 base, leaving 4 bases of the junction unmatched. This chain's CDR3 is CASSYLTGQEQFF. The CDR3 DNA follows: TGTGCCAGCAGTTACTTGACAGGGCAGGAGCAGTTCTTC.

This chain connects TRBV24-1 to TRBJ2-1, with D perhaps matching TRBD2 (6 bases). The CDR3 spans 17 residues. V lost 1 base and J 1 base, leaving 13 bases between the germline ends. CDR1 is KGHDR, CDR2 SFDVKD, per germline. The chain's CDR3 is CATSDLVDGGSYNEQFF. The CDR3 nucleotides are TGTGCCACCAGTGATTTAGTGGATGGGGGGTCCTACAATGAGCAGTTCTTC.

The genes are TRBV28 and TRBJ1-1; 7 positions match TRBD1. CDR1 is MDHEN and CDR2 is SYDVKM in the germline V gene. Trimming took 3 bases from V and 5 from J; bases not matched to a gene: 12. The CDR3 spans 16 residues. The CDR3 loop reads CASSFSGAGGQTEAFF. In nucleotides, the CDR3 is TGTGCCAGCAGTTTTAGTGGGGCAGGGGGGCAGACTGAAGCTTTCTTT.

This clonotype was counted a single time. The chain is built from TRBV24-1 and TRBJ2-2; 14 bases are shared with TRBD2. The CDR3 contains 16 residues. V gave up 12 bases and J gave up 5 bases; unmatched junction bases: 10. Per germline, CDR1 KGHDR and CDR2 SFDVKD. CDR3 protein: CAAPGTSGRKTGELFF. The CDR3 DNA follows: TGTGCCGCCCCCGGGACTAGCGGGAGAAAAACCGGGGAGCTGTTTTTT.

This clonotype ranks as large (0.1 to 1%). This chain connects TRBV18 to TRBJ1-5, with 7 nucleotides matching TRBD1. With 6 bases clipped from V and 2 bases from J, the junction kept 7 bases outside the gene matches. Germline loops: CDR1 KGHSH, CDR2 LQKENI. The CDR3 loop spans 15 amino acids. CDR3 DNA sequence: TGTGCCAGCTCCAGGGACAGCGCCGGCAATCAGCCCCAGCATTTT. It is translated as CASSRDSAGNQPQHF.